The sequence of this T cell receptor beta chain was determined in a study of T cell changes during pregnancy in multiple sclerosis. Germline V CDR1 and CDR2: SGDLS, YYNGEE. CDR3 length equals 11 residues. V lost 3 bases, J lost 9 bases, and 6 bases lay in between. This clone was seen a few times. Using immunoSEQ multiplex PCR, the repertoire was profiled, and TCRdb retains in-frame clones only, with some absent. The data contain about 11,000 clones, about 89% of them singletons. This clonotype was sampled from a female donor in good health, enrolled as a control in a pregnancy study. The starting material was CD8+ T cells from peripheral blood mononuclear cells, obtained in the first trimester of pregnancy. This rearrangement joins TRBV9 to TRBJ2-2; tentatively, D is TRBD1 (5 bases). This chain's CDR3 is CASSEDRELFF. CDR3 sequence (DNA): TGTGCCAGCAGCGAGGACAGGGAGCTGTTTTTT.